The sequence of this T cell receptor beta chain was determined in a study of T cell responses to AZD1222 COVID-19 vaccine. Some clones are missing from TCRdb's copy, which holds only in-frame ones; the method was immunoSEQ multiplex PCR. Of about 110,000 clones listed, about 92% are singletons. The study pooled second doses at about 4 or about 12 weeks. Points from the study as a whole: Females made up more of the donors, who were largely white British, and clonal diversity may have come out too low.

Of note for this clone: What it binds is not known.

This sequence was found in an adult who received the AZD1222 COVID-19 vaccine. The input for sequencing was peripheral blood, taken 28 days after the second AZD1222 dose.

This chain's CDR3 is CASSPGTQYF. The CDR3 region has the DNA TGTGCCAGCAGTCCGGGAACGCAGTATTTT. The rearrangement uses TRBV12-3 or TRBV12-4 and TRBJ2-3; D may be TRBD2 (5 bases). The CDR3 sequence is 10 residues long. V gave up 5 bases and J gave up 9 bases, with 6 bases separating them.